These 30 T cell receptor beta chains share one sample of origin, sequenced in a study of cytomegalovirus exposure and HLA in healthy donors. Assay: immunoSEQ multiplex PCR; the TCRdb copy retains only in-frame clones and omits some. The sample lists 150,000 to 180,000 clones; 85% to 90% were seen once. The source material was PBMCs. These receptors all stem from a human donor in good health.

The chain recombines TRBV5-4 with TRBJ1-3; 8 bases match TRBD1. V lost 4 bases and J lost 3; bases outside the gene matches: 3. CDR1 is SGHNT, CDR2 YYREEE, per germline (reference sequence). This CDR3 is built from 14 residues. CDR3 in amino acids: CASSRGQDGNTIYF. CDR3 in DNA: TGTGCCAGCAGCCGGGGACAGGATGGAAACACCATATATTTT.

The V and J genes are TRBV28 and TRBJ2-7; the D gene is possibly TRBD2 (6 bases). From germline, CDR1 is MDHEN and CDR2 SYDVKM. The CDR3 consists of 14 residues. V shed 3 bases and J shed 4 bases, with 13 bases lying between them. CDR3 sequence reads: CASSLSGEAYEQYF. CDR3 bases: TGTGCCAGCAGTTTGTCGGGAGAAGCTTACGAGCAGTACTTC. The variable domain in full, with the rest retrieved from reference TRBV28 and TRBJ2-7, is DVKVTQSSRYLVKRTGEKVFLECVQDMDHENMFWYRQDPGLGLRLIYFSYDVKMKEKGDIPEGYSVSREKKERFSLILESASTNQTSMYLCASSLSGEAYEQYFGPGTRLTVT.

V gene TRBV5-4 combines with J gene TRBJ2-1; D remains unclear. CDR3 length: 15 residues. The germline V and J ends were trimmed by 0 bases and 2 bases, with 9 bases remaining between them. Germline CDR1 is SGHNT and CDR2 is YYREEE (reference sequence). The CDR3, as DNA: TGTGCCAGCAGCTTGGGGTTAGCAGCCTACAATGAGCAGTTCTTC. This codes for CASSLGLAAYNEQFF. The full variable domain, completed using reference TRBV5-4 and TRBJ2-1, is ETGVTQSPTHLIKTRGQQVTLRCSSQSGHNTVSWYQQALGQGPQFIFQYYREEENGRGNFPPRFSGLQFPNYSSELNVNALELDDSALYLCASSLGLAAYNEQFFGPGTRLTVL.

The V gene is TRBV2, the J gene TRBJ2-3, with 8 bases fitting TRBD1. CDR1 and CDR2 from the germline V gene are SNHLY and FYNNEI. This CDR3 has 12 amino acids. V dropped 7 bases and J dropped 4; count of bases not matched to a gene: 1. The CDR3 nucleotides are TGTGCCAGCATACAGGGGGCAGATACGCAGTATTTT. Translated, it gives CASIQGADTQYF.

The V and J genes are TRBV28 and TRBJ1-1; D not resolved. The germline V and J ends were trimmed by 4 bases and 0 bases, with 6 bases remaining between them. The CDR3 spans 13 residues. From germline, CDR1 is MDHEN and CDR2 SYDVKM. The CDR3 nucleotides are TGTGCCAGCAGTTCCACAATGAACACTGAAGCTTTCTTT. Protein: CASSSTMNTEAFF.

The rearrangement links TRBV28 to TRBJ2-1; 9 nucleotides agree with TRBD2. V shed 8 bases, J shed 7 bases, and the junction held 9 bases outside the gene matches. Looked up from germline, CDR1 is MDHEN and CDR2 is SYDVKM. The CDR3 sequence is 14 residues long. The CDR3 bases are TGTGCCAGCCATAGCGGGAGATGGGGTAATGAGCAGTTCTTC. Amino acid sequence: CASHSGRWGNEQFF. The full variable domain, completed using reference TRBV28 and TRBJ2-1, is DVKVTQSSRYLVKRTGEKVFLECVQDMDHENMFWYRQDPGLGLRLIYFSYDVKMKEKGDIPEGYSVSREKKERFSLILESASTNQTSMYLCASHSGRWGNEQFFGPGTRLTVL.

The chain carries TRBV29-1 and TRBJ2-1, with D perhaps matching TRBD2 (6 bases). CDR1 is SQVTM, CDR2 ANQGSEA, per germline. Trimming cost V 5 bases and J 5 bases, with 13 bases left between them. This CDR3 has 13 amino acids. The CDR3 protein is CSVYPGVNNEQFF. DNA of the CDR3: TGCAGCGTTTATCCGGGAGTAAACAATGAGCAGTTCTTC.

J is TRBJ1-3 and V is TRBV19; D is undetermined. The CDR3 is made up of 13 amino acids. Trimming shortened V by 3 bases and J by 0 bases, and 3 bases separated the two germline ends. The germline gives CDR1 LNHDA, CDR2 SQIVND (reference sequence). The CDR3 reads CASSILSGNTIYF. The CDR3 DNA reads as TGTGCCAGTAGTATCCTCTCTGGAAACACCATATATTTT.

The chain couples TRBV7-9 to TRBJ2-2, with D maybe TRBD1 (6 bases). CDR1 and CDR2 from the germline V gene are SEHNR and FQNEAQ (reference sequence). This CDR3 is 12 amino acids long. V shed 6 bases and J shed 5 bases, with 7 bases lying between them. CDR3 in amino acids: CASSTGTGELFF. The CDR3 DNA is TGTGCCAGCAGTACAGGGACCGGGGAGCTGTTTTTT.

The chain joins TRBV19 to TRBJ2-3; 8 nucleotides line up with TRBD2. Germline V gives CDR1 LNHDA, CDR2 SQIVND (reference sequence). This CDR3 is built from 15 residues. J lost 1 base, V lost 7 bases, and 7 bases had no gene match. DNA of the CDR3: TGTGCCAGTACCGAGGGACTAGGGGGCACAGATACGCAGTATTTT. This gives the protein CASTEGLGGTDTQYF.

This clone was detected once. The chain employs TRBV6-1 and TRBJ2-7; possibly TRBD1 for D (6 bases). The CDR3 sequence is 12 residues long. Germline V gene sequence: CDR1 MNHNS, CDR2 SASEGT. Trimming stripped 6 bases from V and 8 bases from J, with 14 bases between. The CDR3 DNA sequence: TGTGCCAGCAGCCTCGGACAGCCCAAGCAGTACTTC. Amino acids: CASSLGQPKQYF.

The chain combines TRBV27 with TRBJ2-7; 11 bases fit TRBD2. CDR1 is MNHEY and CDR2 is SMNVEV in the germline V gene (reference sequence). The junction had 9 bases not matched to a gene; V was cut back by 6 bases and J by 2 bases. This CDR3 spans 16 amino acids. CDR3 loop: CASRASGRLLAYEQYF. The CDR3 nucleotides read TGTGCCAGCAGAGCTAGCGGGAGGCTCCTTGCCTACGAGCAGTACTTC.

This CDR3 reads CASSERRGTQPQHF. Here the CDR3 DNA reads TGTGCCAGCAGTGAACGACGGGGGACCCAGCCCCAGCATTTT. The chain has TRBV2 and TRBJ1-5; maybe TRBD1 (5 bases). V lost 2 bases and J lost 7, with 12 bases in between. The CDR3 covers 14 residues. CDR1 is SNHLY and CDR2 is FYNNEI in the germline V gene.

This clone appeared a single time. CDR3 DNA sequence: TGTGCCAGCAGCCAACGACTAGTCGGTCTCCACGAGCAGTACTTC. Protein product: CASSQRLVGLHEQYF. The rearrangement links TRBV5-5 to TRBJ2-7; possibly TRBD2 for D (6 bases). The germline V and J ends were trimmed by 4 bases and 5 bases, with 19 bases remaining between them. The CDR3 spans 15 residues. CDR1 and CDR2 (germline): SGHKS, YYEKEE (reference sequence).

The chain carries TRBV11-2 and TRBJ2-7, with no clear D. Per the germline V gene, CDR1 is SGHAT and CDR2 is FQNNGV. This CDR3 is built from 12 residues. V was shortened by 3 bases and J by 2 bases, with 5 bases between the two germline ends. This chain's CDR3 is CASSLAPYEQYF. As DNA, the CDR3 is TGTGCCAGCAGCTTGGCCCCCTACGAGCAGTACTTC.

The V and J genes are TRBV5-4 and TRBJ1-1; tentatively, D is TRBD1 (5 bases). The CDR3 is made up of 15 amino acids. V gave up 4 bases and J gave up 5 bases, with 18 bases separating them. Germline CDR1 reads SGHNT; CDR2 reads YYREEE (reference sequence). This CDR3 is CASSAFGGAVTEAFF. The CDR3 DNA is TGTGCCAGCAGCGCCTTCGGAGGGGCAGTTACTGAAGCTTTCTTT.

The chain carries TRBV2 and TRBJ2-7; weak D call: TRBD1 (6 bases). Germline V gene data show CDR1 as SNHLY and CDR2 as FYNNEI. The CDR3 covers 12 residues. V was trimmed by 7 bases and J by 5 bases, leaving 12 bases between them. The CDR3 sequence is CASNQGRNEQYF. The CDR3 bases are TGTGCCAGCAATCAGGGGCGGAACGAGCAGTACTTC.

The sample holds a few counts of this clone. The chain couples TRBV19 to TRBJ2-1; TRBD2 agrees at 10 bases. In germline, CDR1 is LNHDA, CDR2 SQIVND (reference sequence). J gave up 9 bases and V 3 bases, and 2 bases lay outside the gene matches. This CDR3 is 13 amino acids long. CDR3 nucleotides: TGTGCCAGTAGTATCTCTAGCGGGAGTGAGCAGTTCTTC. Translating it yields CASSISSGSEQFF.

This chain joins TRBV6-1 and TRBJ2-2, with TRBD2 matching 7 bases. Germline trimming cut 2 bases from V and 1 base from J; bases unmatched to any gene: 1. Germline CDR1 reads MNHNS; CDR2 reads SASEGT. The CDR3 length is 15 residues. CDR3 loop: CASSERGENTGELFF. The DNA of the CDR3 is TGTGCCAGCAGTGAACGGGGGGAGAACACCGGGGAGCTGTTTTTT.

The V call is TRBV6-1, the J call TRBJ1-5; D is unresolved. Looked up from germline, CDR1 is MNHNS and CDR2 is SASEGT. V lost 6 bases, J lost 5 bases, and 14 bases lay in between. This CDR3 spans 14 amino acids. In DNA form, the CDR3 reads TGTGCCAGCAGAGAGGGTCGAGGTCATCAGCCCCAGCATTTT. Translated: CASREGRGHQPQHF.

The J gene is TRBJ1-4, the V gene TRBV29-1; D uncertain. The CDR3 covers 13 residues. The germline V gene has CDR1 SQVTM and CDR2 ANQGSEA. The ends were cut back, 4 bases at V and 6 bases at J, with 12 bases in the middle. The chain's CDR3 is CSVGVPGYEKLFF. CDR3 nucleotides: TGCAGCGTTGGGGTGCCGGGATATGAAAAACTGTTTTTT.

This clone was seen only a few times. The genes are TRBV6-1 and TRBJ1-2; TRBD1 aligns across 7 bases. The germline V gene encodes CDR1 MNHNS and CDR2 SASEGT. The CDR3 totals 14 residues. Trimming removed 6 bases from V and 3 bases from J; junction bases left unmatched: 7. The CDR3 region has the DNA TGTGCCAGCAGCGGATCAGGGGGACACTATGGCTACACCTTC. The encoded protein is CASSGSGGHYGYTF.

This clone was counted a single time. The CDR3 coding sequence is TGTGCCCGACGACAGTTGAACACTGAAGCTTTCTTT. Protein sequence: CARRQLNTEAFF. V gene TRBV27 combines with J gene TRBJ1-1; D perhaps matches TRBD1 (5 bases). Germline CDR1 MNHEY, CDR2 SMNVEV (reference sequence). The CDR3 contains 12 residues. V was clipped by 11 bases and J by 0 bases, with 10 bases between them.

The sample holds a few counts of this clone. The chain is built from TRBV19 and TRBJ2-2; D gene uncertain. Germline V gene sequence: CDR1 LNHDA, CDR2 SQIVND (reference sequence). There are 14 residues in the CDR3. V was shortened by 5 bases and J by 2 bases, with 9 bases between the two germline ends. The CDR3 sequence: CASSFDTNTGELFF. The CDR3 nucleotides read TGTGCCAGTAGTTTCGACACCAACACCGGGGAGCTGTTTTTT.

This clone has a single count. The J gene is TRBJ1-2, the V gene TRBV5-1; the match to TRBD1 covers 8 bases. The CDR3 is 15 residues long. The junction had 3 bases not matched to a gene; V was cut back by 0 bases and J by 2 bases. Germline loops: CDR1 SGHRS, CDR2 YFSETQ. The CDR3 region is CASSLGGQGNYGYTF. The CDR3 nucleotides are TGCGCCAGCAGCTTGGGCGGACAGGGCAACTATGGCTACACCTTC. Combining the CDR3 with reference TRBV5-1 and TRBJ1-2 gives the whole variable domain KAGVTQTPRYLIKTRGQQVTLSCSPISGHRSVSWYQQTPGQGLQFLFEYFSETQRNKGNFPGRFSGRQFSNSRSEMNVSTLELGDSALYLCASSLGGQGNYGYTFGSGTRLTVV.

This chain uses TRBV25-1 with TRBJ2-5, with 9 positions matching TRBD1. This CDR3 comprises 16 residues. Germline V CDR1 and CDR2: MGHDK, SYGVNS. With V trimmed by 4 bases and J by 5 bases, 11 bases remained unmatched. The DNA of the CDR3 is TGTGCCAGCAGTGGGCTGGGGGACAGGGTTTCGGAGACCCAGTACTTC. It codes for CASSGLGDRVSETQYF.

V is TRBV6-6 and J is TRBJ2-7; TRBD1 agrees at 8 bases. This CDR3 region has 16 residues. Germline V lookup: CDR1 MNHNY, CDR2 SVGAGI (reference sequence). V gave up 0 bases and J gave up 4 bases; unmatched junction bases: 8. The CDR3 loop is CASSYSRAGGTYEQYF. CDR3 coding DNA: TGTGCCAGCAGTTACTCTAGGGCAGGGGGCACATACGAGCAGTACTTC.

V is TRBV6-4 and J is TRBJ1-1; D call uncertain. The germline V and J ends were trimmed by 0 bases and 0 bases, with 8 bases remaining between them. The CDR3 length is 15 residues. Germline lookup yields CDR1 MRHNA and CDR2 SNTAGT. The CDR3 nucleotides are TGTGCCAGCAGTGACTCCCCAAAAATGAACACTGAAGCTTTCTTT. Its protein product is CASSDSPKMNTEAFF.

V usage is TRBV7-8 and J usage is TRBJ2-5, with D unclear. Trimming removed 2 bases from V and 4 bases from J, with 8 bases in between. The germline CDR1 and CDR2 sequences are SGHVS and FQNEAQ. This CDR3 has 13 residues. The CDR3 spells CASSLPPGETQYF. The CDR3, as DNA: TGTGCCAGCAGCTTACCCCCGGGAGAGACCCAGTACTTC.

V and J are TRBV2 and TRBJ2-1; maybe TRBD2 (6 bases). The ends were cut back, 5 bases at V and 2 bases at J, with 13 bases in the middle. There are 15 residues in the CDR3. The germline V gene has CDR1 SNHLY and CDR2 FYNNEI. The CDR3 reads CASSFERVPYNEQFF. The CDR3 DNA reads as TGTGCCAGCAGTTTCGAGCGGGTACCCTACAATGAGCAGTTCTTC.